These 18 T cell receptor beta chains were sequenced from one sample in a study of cytomegalovirus exposure and HLA in healthy donors. The PCR contained 60 Vbeta and 13 Jbeta primers. TCRdb's table, derived via immunoSEQ multiplex PCR, lists solely in-frame clones and lacks some. The sample comprises under 200,000 clones, around 80% of which are singletons, and approximately 2.2% rests with the top ten. Sample: PBMCs. The receptors stem from a woman aged 45 to 65 in good health and CMV-seronegative.

The J gene is TRBJ2-2, the V gene TRBV30; possible D gene TRBD1, 6 bases. Trimming removed 0 bases from V and 1 base from J, with 12 bases in between. The CDR3 runs to 16 residues. Germline V lookup: CDR1 GTSNPN, CDR2 SVGIG (reference sequence). CDR3 region: CAWSVFQQGNTGELFF. The CDR3 nucleotides read TGTGCCTGGAGTGTCTTCCAACAGGGGAACACCGGGGAGCTGTTTTTT. The entire variable domain, with the rest obtained from reference TRBV30 and TRBJ2-2, is as follows: SQTIHQWPATLVQPVGSPLSLECTVEGTSNPNLYWYRQAAGRGLQLLFYSVGIGQISSEVPQNLSASRPQDRQFILSSKKLLLSDSGFYLCAWSVFQQGNTGELFFGEGSRLTVL.

The CDR3 loop reads CASSPTTGYTGELFF. DNA for the CDR3: TGTGCCAGCAGCCCTACGACAGGGTACACCGGGGAGCTGTTTTTT. V and J are TRBV9 and TRBJ2-2; 7 nucleotides match TRBD1. The CDR3 is 15 amino acids. CDR1 is SGDLS, CDR2 YYNGEE, per germline. V shed 4 bases and J 3 bases; nucleotides not matched to a gene: 6.

This rearrangement joins TRBV11-2 to TRBJ2-5, with 7 bases identical to TRBD2. Looked up from germline, CDR1 is SGHAT and CDR2 is FQNNGV. Unmatched junction bases numbered 11, after V lost 7 bases and J lost 0 bases. This CDR3 contains 16 residues. The CDR3 nucleotides read TGTGCCAGCACCGGGGTGGGGGGGAGGAACCAAGAGACCCAGTACTTC. Its protein is CASTGVGGRNQETQYF.

Regarding this clone: At one boundary the junction diverges from the germline segment, which might be a read error. This rearrangement joins TRBV7-9 to TRBJ2-3, with D maybe TRBD1 (8 bases). The CDR3 covers 15 residues. Germline CDR1 reads SEHNR; CDR2 reads FQNEAQ (reference sequence). The CDR3 loop reads CSSSLGQGGTDTQYF. In DNA form, the CDR3 reads TGTTCCAGCAGCCTCGGACAGGGAGGGACAGATACGCAGTATTTT.

This chain connects TRBV27 to TRBJ1-2, with TRBD1 matching over 8 bases. Per the germline V gene, CDR1 is MNHEY and CDR2 is SMNVEV (reference sequence). CDR3 length: 14 amino acids. V lost 6 bases to trimming and J lost 1 base; unmatched junction nucleotides: 4. CDR3 nucleotide sequence: TGTGCCAGCAGCTTCGGACAGGGTAACTATGGCTACACCTTC. Protein product: CASSFGQGNYGYTF.

This rearrangement joins TRBV4-1 to TRBJ2-1; 10 nucleotides line up with TRBD1. This CDR3 region has 15 residues. V was clipped by 1 base and J by 8 bases; unmatched bases: 5. CDR1 is MGHRA and CDR2 is YSYEKL in the germline V gene. CDR3 sequence reads: CASSQAGTGVDEQFF. As DNA, the CDR3 is TGCGCCAGCAGCCAAGCCGGGACAGGGGTAGATGAGCAGTTCTTC.

This chain uses TRBV7-2 with TRBJ2-6; TRBD1 is a possible D gene (6 bases). V lost 2 bases and J lost 4, with 9 bases in between. This CDR3 spans 15 amino acids. The germline V gene has CDR1 SGHTA and CDR2 FQGNSA. CDR3 in DNA: TGTGCCAGCAGCTTATCAGGGGACGGGGCCAACGTCCTGACTTTC. As protein: CASSLSGDGANVLTF.

The V and J genes are TRBV5-1 and TRBJ2-2; the D gene is possibly TRBD1 (5 bases). V was cut by 1 base and J by 4 bases, with 11 bases left in between. Germline CDR1 is SGHRS and CDR2 is YFSETQ. The CDR3 is 15 amino acids. The CDR3 here is CASSLQDKATGELFF. As DNA, the CDR3 is TGCGCCAGCAGCTTGCAGGACAAAGCCACCGGGGAGCTGTTTTTT.

J is TRBJ1-1 and V is TRBV28; 9 bases map to TRBD1. Germline V lookup: CDR1 MDHEN, CDR2 SYDVKM. V was pared by 6 bases and J by 5 bases, with 4 bases of the junction left unmatched. The CDR3 contains 13 residues. The CDR3 sequence: CASRTGGGTEAFF. The CDR3 DNA is TGTGCCAGCAGGACAGGGGGTGGTACTGAAGCTTTCTTT.

The chain is built from TRBV9 and TRBJ2-1, with D perhaps matching TRBD1 (6 bases). CDR3 length equals 17 residues. Germline V lookup: CDR1 SGDLS, CDR2 YYNGEE. V was clipped by 2 bases and J by 0 bases, with 15 bases between them. The CDR3 coding sequence is TGTGCCAGCAGCGTTTACAGGGAATTGAGCTCCTACAATGAGCAGTTCTTC. This gives the protein CASSVYRELSSYNEQFF.

In its sample, this clone was seen a few times. The chain links TRBV19 to TRBJ2-2; 8 nucleotides agree with TRBD2. V dropped 7 bases and J dropped 2; count of bases not matched to a gene: 9. The CDR3 has 16 amino acids. Per germline, CDR1 LNHDA and CDR2 SQIVND (reference sequence). The CDR3 region is CASNPLAGINTGELFF. For the CDR3, the DNA is TGTGCCAGTAATCCTTTAGCGGGGATAAACACCGGGGAGCTGTTTTTT.

This clone appeared a single time. The V and J genes are TRBV6-6 and TRBJ2-7; D call uncertain. The V gene lost 2 bases and the J gene lost 2 bases, with 7 bases spanning the gap. CDR3 length equals 13 residues. In germline, CDR1 is MNHNY, CDR2 SVGAGI (reference sequence). CDR3 nucleotides: TGTGCCAGCAGTTACGTCCCAGCCTACGAGCAGTACTTC. It codes for CASSYVPAYEQYF.

This chain links TRBV18 with TRBJ2-7; D possibly corresponds to TRBD2 (6 bases). V lost 6 bases, J lost 4 bases, and 7 bases lay in between. The CDR3 spans 11 residues. Germline values: CDR1 KGHSH, CDR2 LQKENI. CDR3 nucleotides: TGTGCCAGCTCTCGGGAGTACGAGCAGTACTTC. Protein sequence: CASSREYEQYF.

The CDR3 bases are TGTGCCAGCAGCCAAGATAAGGCGGGAACTAGCGGGCTTTACAATGAGCAGTTCTTC. Translated: CASSQDKAGTSGLYNEQFF. The chain joins TRBV14 to TRBJ2-1; TRBD2 matches at 9 bases. With 0 bases clipped from V and 4 bases from J, the junction kept 13 bases outside the gene matches. This CDR3 region has 19 residues. From germline, CDR1 is SGHDN and CDR2 FVKESK.

DNA of the CDR3: TGTGCCAGCAGCTTAGGACTAACCAATGAGCAGTTCTTC. It translates to CASSLGLTNEQFF. The chain joins TRBV11-3 to TRBJ2-1; maybe TRBD2 (5 bases). The V gene's germline CDR1 is SGHNT and CDR2 YENEEA. CDR3 size: 13 residues. V dropped 1 base and J dropped 6 bases, with 7 bases sitting between them.

CDR3 residues: CSVERGDSGAFF. The CDR3 DNA sequence: TGCAGCGTAGAAAGAGGAGACAGTGGAGCTTTCTTT. The rearrangement links TRBV29-1 to TRBJ1-1, with TRBD1 as a possible D gene (5 bases). Germline CDR1 is SQVTM and CDR2 is ANQGSEA. With 6 bases removed from V and 10 bases from J, the gap between germline ends came to 18 bases. This CDR3 spans 12 amino acids.

The table lists this clone with a count of one. The chain carries TRBV11-1 and TRBJ2-7, with TRBD2 matching over 9 bases. This CDR3 has 14 amino acids. Unmatched junction bases numbered 13, after V lost 10 bases and J lost 6 bases. Germline lookup yields CDR1 SGHAT and CDR2 FQDESV (reference sequence). Written as DNA, the CDR3 is TGTGCCACTAGACTAGCGGATAATGTCGGCGAGCAGTACTTC. Translating gives CATRLADNVGEQYF.

This chain's CDR3 is CAISEPQVGGLDTIYF. DNA for the CDR3: TGTGCCATCAGTGAGCCCCAGGTGGGGGGGCTGGACACCATATATTTT. This chain links TRBV10-3 with TRBJ1-3; maybe TRBD1 (6 bases). The V end lost 2 bases, the J end lost 8 bases, and 19 bases lay between the germline ends. The CDR3 extends over 16 amino acids. Per germline, CDR1 ENHRY and CDR2 SYGVKD.